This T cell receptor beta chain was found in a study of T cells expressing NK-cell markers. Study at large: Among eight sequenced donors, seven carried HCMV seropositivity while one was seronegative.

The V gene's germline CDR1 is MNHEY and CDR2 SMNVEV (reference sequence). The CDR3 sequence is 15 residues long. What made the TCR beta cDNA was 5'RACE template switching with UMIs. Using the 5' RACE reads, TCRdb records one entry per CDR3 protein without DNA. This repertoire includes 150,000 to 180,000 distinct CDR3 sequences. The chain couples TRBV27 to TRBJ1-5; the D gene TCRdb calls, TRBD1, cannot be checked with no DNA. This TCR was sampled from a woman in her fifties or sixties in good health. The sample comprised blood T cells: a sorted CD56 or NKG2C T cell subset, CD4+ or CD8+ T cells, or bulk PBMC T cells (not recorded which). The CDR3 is CASMDRSIGDQPQHF.